This T cell receptor beta chain was identified during a study of blood T cell repertoires in COVID-19. For the study at large: There were acute and convalescent COVID-19 samples, and they came from the United States, Italy and Spain. PBMCs, B-cell-depleted T cells, or T cells were the source of the cDNA or gDNA that made up the material.

V was cut by 6 bases and J by 2 bases, with 20 bases left in between. The CDR3 consists of 16 residues. The germline gives CDR1 LNHDA, CDR2 SQIVND (reference sequence). How the authors handled the data: Amplification from reference gene primers served as the basis for estimated nucleated cell counts. The protocol was immunoSEQ multiplex PCR, while the TCRdb copy is restricted to in-frame clones and leaves out a portion. From that table come the V and J calls and clone size; the DNA was used to work out D and trimming. The data hold a few hundred thousand clones, with 80% to 90% observed a single time.

The chain carries TRBV19 and TRBJ2-7, with D hard to call. The sample taken for sequencing was peripheral blood. This sequence was found in a man aged 55-75 years who had recovered from COVID-19. CDR3 bases: TGTGCCAGTAGAAACCCCGGTGGGCCGGAACCCTACGAGCAGTACTTC. As protein: CASRNPGGPEPYEQYF.